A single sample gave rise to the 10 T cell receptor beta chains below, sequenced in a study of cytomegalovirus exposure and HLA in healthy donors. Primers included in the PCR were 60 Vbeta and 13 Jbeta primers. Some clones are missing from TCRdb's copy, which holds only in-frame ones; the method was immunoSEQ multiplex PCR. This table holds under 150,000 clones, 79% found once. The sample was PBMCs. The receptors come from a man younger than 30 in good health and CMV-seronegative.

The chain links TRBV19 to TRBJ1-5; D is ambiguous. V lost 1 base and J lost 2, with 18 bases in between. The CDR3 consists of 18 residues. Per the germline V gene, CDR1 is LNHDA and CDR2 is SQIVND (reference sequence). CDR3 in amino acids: CASSIGSGRAWGNQPQHF. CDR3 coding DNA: TGTGCCAGTAGTATAGGTTCGGGGAGGGCTTGGGGCAATCAGCCCCAGCATTTT.

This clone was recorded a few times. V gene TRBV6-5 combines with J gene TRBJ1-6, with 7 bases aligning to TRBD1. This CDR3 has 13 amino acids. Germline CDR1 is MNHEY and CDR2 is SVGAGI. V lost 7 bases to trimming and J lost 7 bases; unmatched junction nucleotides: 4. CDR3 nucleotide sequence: TGTGCCAGCATGAGGACAGGAAATTCACCCCTCCACTTT. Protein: CASMRTGNSPLHF.

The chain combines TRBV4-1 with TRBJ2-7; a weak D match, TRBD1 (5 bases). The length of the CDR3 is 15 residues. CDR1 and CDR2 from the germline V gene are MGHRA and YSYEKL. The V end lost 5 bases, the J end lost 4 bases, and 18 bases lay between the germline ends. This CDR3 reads CASSDTSTGFYEQYF. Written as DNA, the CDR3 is TGCGCCAGCAGCGACACATCAACAGGATTTTACGAGCAGTACTTC.

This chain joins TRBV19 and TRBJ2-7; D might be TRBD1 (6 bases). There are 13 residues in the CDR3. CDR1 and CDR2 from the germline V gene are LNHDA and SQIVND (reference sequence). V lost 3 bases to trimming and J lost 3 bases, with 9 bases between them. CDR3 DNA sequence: TGTGCCAGTAGTATGGGACACCTCTACGAGCAGTACTTC. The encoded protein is CASSMGHLYEQYF. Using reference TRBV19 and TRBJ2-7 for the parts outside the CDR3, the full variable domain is DGGITQSPKYLFRKEGQNVTLSCEQNLNHDAMYWYRQDPGQGLRLIYYSQIVNDFQKGDIAEGYSVSREKKESFPLTVTSAQKNPTAFYLCASSMGHLYEQYFGPGTRLTVT.

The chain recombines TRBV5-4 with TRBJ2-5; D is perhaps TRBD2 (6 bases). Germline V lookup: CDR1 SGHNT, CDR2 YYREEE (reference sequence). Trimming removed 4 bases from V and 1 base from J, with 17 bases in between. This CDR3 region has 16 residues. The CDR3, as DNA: TGTGCCAGCAGCCCCTCGGGCGGGGTCCTCCAAGAGACCCAGTACTTC. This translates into CASSPSGGVLQETQYF.

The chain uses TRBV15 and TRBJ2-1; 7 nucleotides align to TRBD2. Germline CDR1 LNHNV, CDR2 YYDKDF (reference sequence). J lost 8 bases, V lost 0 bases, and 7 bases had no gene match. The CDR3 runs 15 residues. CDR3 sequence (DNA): TGTGCCACCAGCAGAGATCGACGGGGGGACGATGAGCAGTTCTTC. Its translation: CATSRDRRGDDEQFF.

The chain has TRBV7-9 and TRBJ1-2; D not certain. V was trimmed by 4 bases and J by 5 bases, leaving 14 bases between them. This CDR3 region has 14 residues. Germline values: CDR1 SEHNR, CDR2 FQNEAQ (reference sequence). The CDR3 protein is CASSSLHTGYGYTF. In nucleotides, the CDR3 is TGTGCCAGCAGCTCTCTCCACACCGGGTATGGCTACACCTTC.

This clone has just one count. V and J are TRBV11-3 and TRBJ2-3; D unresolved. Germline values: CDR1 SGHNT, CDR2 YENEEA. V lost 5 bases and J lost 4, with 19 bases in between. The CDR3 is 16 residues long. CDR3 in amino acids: CASSGRPGDEADTQYF. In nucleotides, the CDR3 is TGTGCCAGCAGCGGTCGTCCTGGAGACGAGGCAGATACGCAGTATTTT.

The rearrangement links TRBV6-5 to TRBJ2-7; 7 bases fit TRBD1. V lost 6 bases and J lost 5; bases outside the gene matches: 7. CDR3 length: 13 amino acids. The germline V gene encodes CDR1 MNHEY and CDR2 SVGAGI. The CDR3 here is CASRETGRNEQYF. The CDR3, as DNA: TGTGCCAGCAGAGAGACAGGGCGGAACGAGCAGTACTTC.

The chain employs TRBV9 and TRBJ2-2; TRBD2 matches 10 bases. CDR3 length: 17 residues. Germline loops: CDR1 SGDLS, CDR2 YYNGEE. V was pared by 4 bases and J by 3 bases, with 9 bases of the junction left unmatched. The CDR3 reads CASSTSRTSGDTGELFF. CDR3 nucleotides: TGTGCCAGCAGCACGTCCCGGACTAGCGGAGACACCGGGGAGCTGTTTTTT.